Following are 9 T cell receptor beta chains from one sample sequenced in a study of T-cell reconstitution after alpha-beta-depleted transplantation in children. Preparation of the TCRbeta library used unique molecular identifiers. TCRdb itself ran the PCR reads through MiXCR, one entry per CDR3 protein. The sample holds over 450,000 distinct CDR3 sequences; about 11% are singletons and the top ten take about 2%. This specimen was PBMCs, taken before TCRalphabeta/CD19-depleted stem cell transplant. The origin of the receptors is a child younger than 10 with inherited bone marrow failure, due to receive a stem cell transplant.

This clonotype was picked up many times. The chain is built from TRBV4-3 and TRBJ2-2; possibly TRBD1 for D (6 bases). The germline V gene encodes CDR1 LGHNA and CDR2 YSLEER. The CDR3 totals 18 residues. Trimming pared 1 base from V and 7 bases from J, leaving 22 bases between. The CDR3: CASSQVTRMNREIGELFF. The CDR3 DNA reads TGCGCCAGCAGCCAAGTTACCCGGATGAACAGGGAGATCGGGGAGCTGTTTTTT.

About this clonotype itself: This may come from a read error, since a much larger clone is one base off. The chain recombines TRBV10-3 with TRBJ2-5; a weak D match, TRBD2 (6 bases). CDR1 ENHRY and CDR2 SYGVKD come from the germline V gene. Trimming left V 0 bases short and J 5 bases short, with 13 bases between. CDR3 length: 15 amino acids. CDR3: CAISESWRLEETQYF. The CDR3 DNA reads as TGTGCCATCAGTGAGTCTTGGAGACTAGAGGAGACCCAGTACTTC.

There are many counts of this clonotype. The V and J genes are TRBV6-1 and TRBJ2-7; no definite D call. This CDR3 is built from 14 residues. Germline CDR1 reads MNHNS; CDR2 reads SASEGT. V was shortened by 5 bases and J by 1 base, with 12 bases between the two germline ends. The CDR3 nucleotides read TGTGCCAGCAGTCCCGCCCTCGGGTCCTACGAGCAGTACTTC. This sequence encodes CASSPALGSYEQYF.

This chain connects TRBV5-1 to TRBJ2-3, with 15 bases matching TRBD2. The V segment lost 4 bases and the J segment 6 bases; nucleotides outside the gene matches: 6. This CDR3 spans 16 amino acids. Germline V gives CDR1 SGHRS, CDR2 YFSETQ. The CDR3 bases are TGCGCCAGCAGCCCCGGACTAGCGGGAGGGCTTGATACGCAGTATTTT. Translation: CASSPGLAGGLDTQYF. The complete variable domain, with remaining parts taken from reference TRBV5-1 and TRBJ2-3, reads KAGVTQTPRYLIKTRGQQVTLSCSPISGHRSVSWYQQTPGQGLQFLFEYFSETQRNKGNFPGRFSGRQFSNSRSEMNVSTLELGDSALYLCASSPGLAGGLDTQYFGPGTRLTVL.

This clonotype was observed many times. The chain has TRBV7-2 and TRBJ2-1; 9 nucleotides line up with TRBD2. Unmatched junction bases numbered 3, after V lost 1 base and J lost 2 bases. In germline, CDR1 is SGHTA, CDR2 FQGNSA. This CDR3 contains 16 residues. The CDR3 DNA is TGTGCCAGCAGCTTAGATAGCGGGAGAACCTACAATGAGCAGTTCTTC. Translated: CASSLDSGRTYNEQFF.

The V gene is TRBV20-1, the J gene TRBJ1-5; D is uncertain. V shed 1 base and J shed 4 bases, with 8 bases lying between them. This CDR3 is built from 13 residues. Germline V gene sequence: CDR1 DFQATT, CDR2 SNEGSKA (reference sequence). CDR3 in amino acids: CSARVKANQPQHF. The DNA of the CDR3 is TGCAGTGCTAGAGTAAAGGCTAATCAGCCCCAGCATTTT.

This clonotype was counted at least ten times. The genes are TRBV5-1 and TRBJ2-1; the match to TRBD2 covers 10 bases. V was clipped by 2 bases and J by 8 bases; unmatched bases: 4. CDR1 is SGHRS, CDR2 YFSETQ, per germline. The CDR3 totals 14 residues. This CDR3 is CASSLLAGKDEQFF. CDR3 DNA sequence: TGCGCCAGCAGCTTACTAGCGGGAAAGGATGAGCAGTTCTTC.

Comment on this clonotype: The CDR3 end shows no conserved phenylalanine or tryptophan, and so a read error is likely. The chain is built from TRBV5-1 and TRBJ2-3; D is perhaps TRBD2 (6 bases). V lost 0 bases and J lost 3, with 8 bases in between. The V gene's germline CDR1 is SGHRS and CDR2 YFSETQ. CDR3 size: 14 residues. CDR3 in amino acids: CASSLVAGTDTQYI. The CDR3 nucleotides read TGCGCCAGCAGCTTGGTGGCGGGGACAGATACGCAGTATATT.

About this clonotype: One base away lies a much larger clone, so this may be a sequencing read error. V and J are TRBV7-2 and TRBJ2-7; the D is unclear. The CDR3 is 14 amino acids. Germline CDR1 and CDR2: SGHTA and FQGNSA. DNA of the CDR3: TGTGCCAGCAGCTTAATCCAGTCAGTCTACAAGCAGTACTTC. Translating it yields CASSLIQSVYKQYF. The variable domain in full, with the rest retrieved from reference TRBV7-2 and TRBJ2-7, is GAGVSQSPSNKVTEKGKDVELRCDPISGHTALYWYRQSLGQGLEFLIYFQGNSAPDKSGLPSDRFSAERTGGSVSTLTIQRTQQEDSAVYLCASSLIQSVYKQYFGPGTRLTVT.